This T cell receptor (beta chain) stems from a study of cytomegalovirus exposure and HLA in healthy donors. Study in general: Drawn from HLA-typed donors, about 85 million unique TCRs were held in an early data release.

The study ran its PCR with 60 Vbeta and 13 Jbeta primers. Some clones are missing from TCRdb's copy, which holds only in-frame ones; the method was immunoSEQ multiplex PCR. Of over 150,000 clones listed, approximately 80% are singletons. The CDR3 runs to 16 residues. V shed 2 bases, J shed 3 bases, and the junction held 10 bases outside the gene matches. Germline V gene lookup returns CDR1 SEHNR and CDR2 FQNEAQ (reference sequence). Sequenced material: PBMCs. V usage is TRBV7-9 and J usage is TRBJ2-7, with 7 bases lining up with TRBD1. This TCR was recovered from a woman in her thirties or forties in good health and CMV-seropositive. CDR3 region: CASSLNLGQDLYEQYF. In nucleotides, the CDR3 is TGTGCCAGCAGCTTAAACCTAGGACAGGATCTCTACGAGCAGTACTTC. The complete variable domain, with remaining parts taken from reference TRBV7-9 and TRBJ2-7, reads DTGVSQNPRHKITKRGQNVTFRCDPISEHNRLYWYRQTLGQGPEFLTYFQNEAQLEKSRLLSDRFSAERPKGSFSTLEIQRTEQGDSAMYLCASSLNLGQDLYEQYFGPGTRLTVT.